The rows below give T cell receptor beta chains drawn from one sample of a study of blood T cell repertoires in COVID-19. Profiled with immunoSEQ multiplex PCR; TCRdb holds only in-frame clones, not every one. The table records under 90,000 clones, around nine tenths of them present only once. The sequencing input was peripheral blood. These receptors were collected from a woman in her fifties or sixties with COVID-19, enrolled during active disease. The CDR3 runs from the conserved cysteine through the conserved F or W. Fields, in order: D gene, J gene, V gene, clone size, CDR3 protein, CDR3 DNA. A D gene is named only where the DNA matches it firmly. For some rows the clone size is stated as once, few or many, or as a class when expanded; others skip it.

d_call: NA
j_call: TRBJ1-1
v_call: TRBV29-1
clone_size: NA
cdr3_aa: CSVKFREYTEAFF
cdr3_nt: TGCAGCGTAAAATTCCGGGAGTACACTGAAGCTTTCTTT

d_call: TRBD1
j_call: TRBJ2-2
v_call: TRBV5-1
clone_size: NA
cdr3_aa: CASIGGTNTGELFF
cdr3_nt: TGCGCCAGCATAGGGGGCACGAACACCGGGGAGCTGTTTTTT

d_call: NA
j_call: TRBJ2-1
v_call: TRBV5-4
clone_size: NA
cdr3_aa: CASSSLVGRRSYNEQFF
cdr3_nt: TGTGCCAGCAGCTCCCTAGTGGGGAGGCGCTCCTACAATGAGCAGTTCTTC

d_call: NA
j_call: TRBJ2-7
v_call: TRBV7-6
clone_size: few
cdr3_aa: CASSPGLGVQYEQYF
cdr3_nt: TGTGCCAGCAGCCCGGGACTTGGGGTGCAATACGAGCAGTACTTC

d_call: TRBD2
j_call: TRBJ2-1
v_call: TRBV3-1/TRBV3-2
clone_size: NA
cdr3_aa: CASIASSGTGEQFF
cdr3_nt: TGTGCCAGCATCGCTTCTAGCGGGACGGGTGAGCAGTTCTTC

d_call: NA
j_call: TRBJ1-1
v_call: TRBV7-2
clone_size: NA
cdr3_aa: CASSLWGGRGNTEAFF
cdr3_nt: TGTGCCAGCAGCTTATGGGGGGGACGGGGGAACACTGAAGCTTTCTTT

d_call: TRBD1
j_call: TRBJ1-6
v_call: TRBV10-2
clone_size: NA
cdr3_aa: CASSDGTGLNSPLHF
cdr3_nt: TGCGCCAGCAGTGACGGGACAGGGCTGAATTCACCCCTCCACTTT

d_call: NA
j_call: TRBJ2-7
v_call: TRBV4-1
clone_size: NA
cdr3_aa: CASSHPGQGIYEQYF
cdr3_nt: TGCGCCAGCAGCCACCCCGGCCAGGGTATATACGAGCAGTACTTC

d_call: TRBD1
j_call: TRBJ1-2
v_call: TRBV5-1
clone_size: NA
cdr3_aa: CASSWGTGGGGYTF
cdr3_nt: TGCGCCAGCAGCTGGGGGACAGGGGGCGGCGGCTACACCTTC

d_call: TRBD2
j_call: TRBJ2-7
v_call: TRBV20-1
clone_size: NA
cdr3_aa: CSASLLAGASEQYF
cdr3_nt: TGCAGTGCTAGTTTGTTAGCGGGAGCGTCTGAGCAGTACTTC